This TCR beta chain was retrieved from a study of neurological immune-mediated disorders. Study findings and constraints: Patients with HTLV-1-associated myelopathy showed the most TCR clonal expansion. Those with multiple sclerosis showed the least, falling below healthy controls.

Germline CDR1 and CDR2: SGHRS and YFSETQ. The length of the CDR3 is 16 residues. Trimming at V came to 4 bases and at J to 3 bases, leaving 8 bases not matched to a gene. Time point defined: technical triplicate 2. CD4+ or CD8+ T cells at a count of about 1 million served as input for the sorted libraries. In its sample, this clonotype was seen many times. No antigen is known for it. TCRdb called the 5' RACE reads again in MiXCR, with one record for every CDR3 protein. The sample contains roughly 32,000 distinct CDR3 sequences, roughly 14% of which appear only once. This sequence was found in a female donor with HTLV-1-associated myelopathy (HAM/TSP). The gene calls are TRBV5-1 and TRBJ2-5, with 11 bases matching TRBD2. Sequencing used CD4+ T cells from blood. The CDR3 sequence is CASSPGISGGEETQYF. The CDR3 nucleotides read TGCGCCAGCAGCCCCGGTATTAGCGGGGGGGAAGAGACCCAGTACTTC.